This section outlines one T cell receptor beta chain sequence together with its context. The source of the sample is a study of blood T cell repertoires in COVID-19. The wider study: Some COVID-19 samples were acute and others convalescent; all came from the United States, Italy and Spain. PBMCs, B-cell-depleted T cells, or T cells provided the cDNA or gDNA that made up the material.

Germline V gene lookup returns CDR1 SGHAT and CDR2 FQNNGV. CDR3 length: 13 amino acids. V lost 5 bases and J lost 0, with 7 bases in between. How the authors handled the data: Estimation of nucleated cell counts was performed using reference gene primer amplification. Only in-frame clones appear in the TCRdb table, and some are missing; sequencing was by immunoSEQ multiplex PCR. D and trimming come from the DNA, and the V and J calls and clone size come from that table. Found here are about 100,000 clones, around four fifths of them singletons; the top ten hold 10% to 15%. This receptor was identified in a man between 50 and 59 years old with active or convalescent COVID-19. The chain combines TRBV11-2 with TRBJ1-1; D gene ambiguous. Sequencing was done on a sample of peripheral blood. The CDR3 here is CASSPGVNTEAFF. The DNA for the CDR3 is TGTGCCAGCAGCCCAGGTGTGAACACTGAAGCTTTCTTT. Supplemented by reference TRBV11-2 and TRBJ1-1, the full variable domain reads EAGVAQSPRYKIIEKRQSVAFWCNPISGHATLYWYQQILGQGPKLLIQFQNNGVVDDSQLPKDRFSAERLKGVDSTLKIQPAKLEDSAVYLCASSPGVNTEAFFGQGTRLTVV.